Presented here are 32 T cell receptor beta chains from one specimen sequenced in a study of technical replicates of blood from a few donors. The method was immunoSEQ multiplex PCR; TCRdb's version includes in-frame clones alone and lacks a portion of them. The repertoire has some 74,000 clones, about 95% of them found once; the top ten carry approximately 0.24%. Material: T cells isolated from PBMCs. These receptors were obtained from a human donor in good health.

The chain recombines TRBV5-1 with TRBJ2-7, with 9 bases identical to TRBD2. This CDR3 has 16 residues. The ends lost 0 bases at V and 5 bases at J; junction bases unmatched: 9. Germline V CDR1 and CDR2: SGHRS, YFSETQ. CDR3 bases: TGCGCCAGCAGCTTGGAGGGCGGGGGGGCGATCGACGAGCAGTACTTC. Its translation: CASSLEGGGAIDEQYF.

The chain joins TRBV5-1 to TRBJ1-4; TRBD1 matches 10 bases. Germline CDR1 SGHRS, CDR2 YFSETQ. This CDR3 contains 14 residues. V was pared by 4 bases and J by 8 bases, with 5 bases of the junction left unmatched. The CDR3 bases are TGCGCCAGCAGCGGGGGACAGGGGCAGGAAAAACTGTTTTTT. This codes for CASSGGQGQEKLFF.

The rearrangement joins TRBV9 to TRBJ2-7; 11 bases are shared with TRBD1. This CDR3 contains 15 residues. CDR1 SGDLS and CDR2 YYNGEE come from the germline V gene. J gave up 6 bases and V 3 bases, and 8 bases lay outside the gene matches. DNA for the CDR3: TGTGCCAGCAGCGAGGGGACAGGGGGATACGGCGAGCAGTACTTC. As protein: CASSEGTGGYGEQYF. The full variable domain, completed using reference TRBV9 and TRBJ2-7, is DSGVTQTPKHLITATGQRVTLRCSPRSGDLSVYWYQQSLDQGLQFLIQYYNGEERAKGNILERFSAQQFPDLHSELNLSSLELGDSALYFCASSEGTGGYGEQYFGPGTRLTVT.

V gene TRBV28 combines with J gene TRBJ2-7; maybe TRBD1 (5 bases). CDR3 length equals 13 residues. Looked up from germline, CDR1 is MDHEN and CDR2 is SYDVKM. V was cut by 3 bases and J by 5 bases, with 11 bases left in between. The CDR3 sequence is CASSFRVGNEQYF. In DNA, the CDR3 is TGTGCCAGCAGTTTCAGGGTTGGAAACGAGCAGTACTTC.

The chain recombines TRBV11-3 with TRBJ2-3; TRBD1 is a possible D gene (5 bases). This CDR3 has 14 residues. V was pared by 3 bases and J by 1 base, with 8 bases between. Germline CDR1 and CDR2: SGHNT and YENEEA. CDR3 nucleotides: TGTGCCAGCAGCTTCGGCAGGGGCACAGATACGCAGTATTTT. Translation: CASSFGRGTDTQYF. Filled out from reference TRBV11-3 and TRBJ2-3, the complete variable domain reads EAGVVQSPRYKIIEKKQPVAFWCNPISGHNTLYWYLQNLGQGPELLIRYENEEAVDDSQLPKDRFSAERLKGVDSTLKIQPAELGDSAVYLCASSFGRGTDTQYFGPGTRLTVL.

This chain connects TRBV18 to TRBJ1-2; TRBD1 is a possible D gene (5 bases). Germline V gene data show CDR1 as KGHSH and CDR2 as LQKENI. Trimming removed 3 bases from V and 8 bases from J, with 13 bases in between. CDR3 length: 13 residues. The CDR3 here is CASSPKDGAGYTF. The CDR3 DNA follows: TGTGCCAGCTCACCTAAGGATGGGGCGGGCTACACCTTC.

The chain has TRBV11-2 and TRBJ2-1; perhaps TRBD2 as D (6 bases). The germline gives CDR1 SGHAT, CDR2 FQNNGV. CDR3 length: 15 amino acids. With 0 bases removed from V and 4 bases from J, the gap between germline ends came to 10 bases. CDR3 in DNA: TGTGCCAGCAGCTTAGATAGCGGCCTATACAATGAGCAGTTCTTC. Translation gives CASSLDSGLYNEQFF.

The chain has TRBV19 and TRBJ2-7; 9 nucleotides match TRBD1. Germline CDR1 and CDR2: LNHDA and SQIVND (reference sequence). V dropped 5 bases and J dropped 3; count of bases not matched to a gene: 11. The CDR3 totals 16 residues. The CDR3 bases are TGTGCCAGTAGTGCCGCCGACAGGGGGAGGGTCTACGAGCAGTACTTC. This sequence encodes CASSAADRGRVYEQYF.

The CDR3: CASSSTGLGYEQYF. DNA of the CDR3: TGTGCCAGCTCTTCGACAGGCCTGGGGTACGAGCAGTACTTC. The rearrangement joins TRBV18 to TRBJ2-7; D may be TRBD1 (6 bases). The CDR3 has 14 amino acids. Germline V lookup: CDR1 KGHSH, CDR2 LQKENI. V lost 6 bases, J lost 4 bases, and 16 bases lay in between.

The genes are TRBV2 and TRBJ1-3, with unresolved D. The V end lost 6 bases, the J end lost 0 bases, and 6 bases lay between the germline ends. This CDR3 is 13 amino acids long. Germline-derived CDR1 and CDR2 are SNHLY and FYNNEI. CDR3 sequence (DNA): TGTGCCAGCAGGCAGTCCTCTGGAAACACCATATATTTT. Encoded protein: CASRQSSGNTIYF.

CDR3 protein: CASSLVNSYNEQFF. Written as DNA, the CDR3 is TGTGCCAGCAGTTTGGTAAACAGCTACAATGAGCAGTTCTTC. The gene calls are TRBV28 and TRBJ2-1, with D hard to call. Germline V lookup: CDR1 MDHEN, CDR2 SYDVKM. CDR3 size: 14 residues. Trimming removed 3 bases at V and 3 bases at J, with 9 bases between.

As DNA, the CDR3 is TGTGCCAGTAGGGGGCAGGGAGAGACCCAGTACTTC. It encodes CASRGQGETQYF. The chain couples TRBV19 to TRBJ2-5; perhaps TRBD1 as D (5 bases). The CDR3 is 12 residues long. Germline CDR1 LNHDA, CDR2 SQIVND (reference sequence). The V end lost 6 bases, the J end lost 4 bases, and 9 bases lay between the germline ends.

The chain uses TRBV6-1 and TRBJ2-1; 8 bases map to TRBD2. CDR1 is MNHNS and CDR2 is SASEGT in the germline V gene. V lost 8 bases to trimming and J lost 7 bases; unmatched junction nucleotides: 7. The CDR3 spans 13 residues. Written as DNA, the CDR3 is TGTGCCAGCCAGAGACTAGCGAGGAATGAGCAGTTCTTC. It encodes CASQRLARNEQFF.

The chain uses TRBV18 and TRBJ1-6; D possibly corresponds to TRBD1 (5 bases). V was cut by 1 base and J by 10 bases, with 17 bases left in between. The CDR3 is 16 residues long. Germline CDR1 is KGHSH and CDR2 is LQKENI. The CDR3 loop reads CASSPLGRTTESPLHF. DNA of the CDR3: TGTGCCAGCTCACCACTGGGACGGACTACCGAATCACCCCTCCACTTT.

This sequence joins TRBV9 and TRBJ2-2, with 8 positions matching TRBD2. Germline V CDR1 and CDR2: SGDLS, YYNGEE. The CDR3 extends over 16 amino acids. V lost 0 bases, J lost 1 base, and 2 bases stayed unmatched. The CDR3 sequence is CASSVELAGNTGELFF. DNA for the CDR3: TGTGCCAGCAGCGTAGAGCTAGCGGGGAACACCGGGGAGCTGTTTTTT.

This clone has a single count. V usage is TRBV6-1 and J usage is TRBJ2-7; TRBD1 might be the D (5 bases). The germline CDR1 and CDR2 sequences are MNHNS and SASEGT. This CDR3 region has 14 residues. The germline V and J ends were trimmed by 4 bases and 9 bases, with 19 bases remaining between them. The CDR3, as DNA: TGTGCCAGCAGTGTCGACAGCCAGCTACGTGGGCAGTACTTC. This sequence encodes CASSVDSQLRGQYF.

The V gene is TRBV29-1, the J gene TRBJ2-3; a possible D gene is TRBD2 (7 bases). Looked up from germline, CDR1 is SQVTM and CDR2 is ANQGSEA. The V gene lost 3 bases and the J gene lost 4 bases, with 14 bases spanning the gap. This CDR3 has 14 amino acids. The CDR3 is CSVDVAGASDTQYF. CDR3 DNA: TGCAGCGTTGATGTGGCGGGGGCCTCAGATACGCAGTATTTT.

The V call is TRBV6-1, the J call TRBJ2-5; the match to TRBD2 covers 16 bases. Looked up from germline, CDR1 is MNHNS and CDR2 is SASEGT. The CDR3 is 17 residues long. The J segment lost 4 bases and the V segment lost 4 bases, leaving 6 bases of the junction unmatched. The chain's CDR3 is CASSGGTSGRARETQYF. In nucleotides, the CDR3 is TGTGCCAGCAGTGGTGGGACTAGCGGGAGGGCAAGAGAGACCCAGTACTTC.

The rearrangement uses TRBV5-1 and TRBJ2-3, with D possibly matching TRBD2 (5 bases). CDR3 length: 16 amino acids. The germline V gene has CDR1 SGHRS and CDR2 YFSETQ. The V end lost 0 bases, the J end lost 2 bases, and 13 bases lay between the germline ends. The CDR3 region is CASSLGARVDTDTQYF. CDR3 in DNA: TGCGCCAGCAGCTTGGGGGCGCGGGTAGACACAGATACGCAGTATTTT.

In its sample, this clone was seen once. The rearrangement links TRBV7-7 to TRBJ2-2; the D gene is possibly TRBD2 (6 bases). Trimming took off 4 bases at V and 3 bases at J, with 15 bases between the two ends. CDR1 and CDR2 from the germline V gene are SSHAT and FNYEAQ (reference sequence). The CDR3 length is 16 residues. In DNA, the CDR3 is TGTGCCAGCAGCTATCCATCTGGAGGGGACACCGGGGAGCTGTTTTTT. Translating it yields CASSYPSGGDTGELFF. Based on the CDR3 plus reference TRBV7-7 and TRBJ2-2, the full variable domain is GAGVSQSPRYKVTKRGQDVTLRCDPISSHATLYWYQQALGQGPEFLTYFNYEAQPDKSGLPSDRFSAERPEGSISTLTIQRTEQRDSAMYRCASSYPSGGDTGELFFGEGSRLTVL.

The V and J genes are TRBV19 and TRBJ1-2; 10 nucleotides line up with TRBD1. The V segment lost 10 bases and the J segment 4 bases; nucleotides outside the gene matches: 9. Germline CDR1 is LNHDA and CDR2 is SQIVND (reference sequence). This CDR3 spans 14 amino acids. The DNA for the CDR3 is TGTGCCACAACATCGGGGACAGGGGCCTATGGCTACACCTTC. Translation: CATTSGTGAYGYTF.

The J gene is TRBJ1-2, the V gene TRBV4-1; 11 bases match TRBD1. Trimming removed 4 bases from V and 6 bases from J; junction bases left unmatched: 7. The CDR3 loop spans 15 amino acids. Germline lookup yields CDR1 MGHRA and CDR2 YSYEKL. The CDR3 protein is CASSRVGDRGNGYTF. The CDR3 nucleotides are TGCGCCAGCAGCCGAGTAGGGGACAGGGGGAATGGCTACACCTTC.

The J gene is TRBJ2-1, the V gene TRBV4-1, with D possibly TRBD1 on 7 matching bases. This CDR3 comprises 13 residues. CDR1 and CDR2 from the germline V gene are MGHRA and YSYEKL. Trimming removed 7 bases at V and 8 bases at J, with 15 bases between. This chain's CDR3 is CASKETGRHEQFF. The CDR3 DNA reads as TGCGCCAGCAAGGAGACAGGGAGGCATGAGCAGTTCTTC.

This clone is a singleton in its sample. This chain uses TRBV11-2 with TRBJ1-3; 7 nucleotides align to TRBD1. The CDR3 runs to 16 residues. The junction had 7 bases not matched to a gene; V was cut back by 2 bases and J by 3 bases. Germline V CDR1 and CDR2: SGHAT, FQNNGV. As DNA, the CDR3 is TGTGCCAGCAGCTTATCCTACGGGACAGTTGGAAACACCATATATTTT. Residues: CASSLSYGTVGNTIYF.

V is TRBV7-2 and J is TRBJ2-7; TRBD2 agrees at 7 bases. The V segment lost 5 bases and the J segment 2 bases; nucleotides outside the gene matches: 12. Germline assignment: CDR1 SGHTA and CDR2 FQGNSA. The CDR3 length is 16 residues. The CDR3, as DNA: TGTGCCAGCAGCCCCTCCCGTGGGGGAGGGCCCTACGAGCAGTACTTC. As protein: CASSPSRGGGPYEQYF. Drawing the rest from reference TRBV7-2 and TRBJ2-7, the complete variable domain is GAGVSQSPSNKVTEKGKDVELRCDPISGHTALYWYRQSLGQGLEFLIYFQGNSAPDKSGLPSDRFSAERTGGSVSTLTIQRTQQEDSAVYLCASSPSRGGGPYEQYFGPGTRLTVT.

The rearrangement links TRBV30 to TRBJ1-3, with unresolved D. The CDR3 extends over 14 amino acids. Per the germline V gene, CDR1 is GTSNPN and CDR2 is SVGIG (reference sequence). The V gene lost 2 bases and the J gene lost 2 bases, with 10 bases spanning the gap. The CDR3, as DNA: TGTGCCTGGAGTAGCCGGGATGCTGGAAACACCATATATTTT. It encodes CAWSSRDAGNTIYF.

This sequence joins TRBV19 and TRBJ1-5; D gene unclear. The CDR3 loop spans 13 amino acids. Trimming cost V 2 bases and J 3 bases, with 5 bases left between them. Germline lookup yields CDR1 LNHDA and CDR2 SQIVND (reference sequence). CDR3 DNA: TGTGCCAGTAGTATACCTTACAATCAGCCCCAGCATTTT. Its translation: CASSIPYNQPQHF. The entire variable domain, with the rest obtained from reference TRBV19 and TRBJ1-5, is as follows: DGGITQSPKYLFRKEGQNVTLSCEQNLNHDAMYWYRQDPGQGLRLIYYSQIVNDFQKGDIAEGYSVSREKKESFPLTVTSAQKNPTAFYLCASSIPYNQPQHFGDGTRLSIL.

DNA of the CDR3: TGTGCCACCAGCAGAGATCTGGGCGGGCAGACCCGGTTAGCGAACACTGAAGCTTTCTTT. It codes for CATSRDLGGQTRLANTEAFF. The chain recombines TRBV15 with TRBJ1-1; D call uncertain. Looked up from germline, CDR1 is LNHNV and CDR2 is YYDKDF (reference sequence). V dropped 0 bases and J dropped 1 base, with 24 bases sitting between them. The CDR3 spans 20 residues. The entire variable domain, with the rest obtained from reference TRBV15 and TRBJ1-1, is as follows: DAMVIQNPRYQVTQFGKPVTLSCSQTLNHNVMYWYQQKSSQAPKLLFHYYDKDFNNEADTPDNFQSRRPNTSFCFLDIRSPGLGDTAMYLCATSRDLGGQTRLANTEAFFGQGTRLTVV.

This chain joins TRBV7-2 and TRBJ2-2, with TRBD1 matching 9 bases. Germline assignment: CDR1 SGHTA and CDR2 FQGNSA. The CDR3 runs 17 residues. V lost 1 base and J lost 5; bases outside the gene matches: 8. The CDR3 coding sequence is TGTGCCAGCAGCTTAGGGGGCGGGACAGGGTGGACCGGGGAGCTGTTTTTT. Protein product: CASSLGGGTGWTGELFF.

V and J are TRBV5-4 and TRBJ1-3; possibly TRBD1 for D (5 bases). The CDR3 is 14 amino acids. Between the trimmed V and J ends, which lost 1 base and 2 bases, there was a span of 7 bases. Germline CDR1 is SGHNT and CDR2 is YYREEE (reference sequence). CDR3 DNA sequence: TGTGCCAGCAGCTTGAGGGGTGCTGGAAACACCATATATTTT. Residues: CASSLRGAGNTIYF.

The chain employs TRBV27 and TRBJ1-2, with 9 positions matching TRBD1. Per germline, CDR1 MNHEY and CDR2 SMNVEV (reference sequence). The CDR3 is 14 amino acids. Germline trimming cut 5 bases from V and 3 bases from J; bases unmatched to any gene: 4. The CDR3 DNA sequence: TGTGCCAGCAGTCCACAGGGGGCTGACTATGGCTACACCTTC. This gives the protein CASSPQGADYGYTF.

The CDR3 sequence: CASSLAPQGARGYTF. CDR3 coding DNA: TGTGCCAGCAGCTTAGCCCCACAGGGGGCGCGAGGCTACACCTTC. The V and J genes are TRBV7-9 and TRBJ1-2; 9 nucleotides agree with TRBD1. The CDR3 is 15 amino acids. V shed 0 bases and J 8 bases; nucleotides not matched to a gene: 7. Germline values: CDR1 SEHNR, CDR2 FQNEAQ (reference sequence). Full variable domain (remainder filled in from reference TRBV7-9 and TRBJ1-2): DTGVSQNPRHKITKRGQNVTFRCDPISEHNRLYWYRQTLGQGPEFLTYFQNEAQLEKSRLLSDRFSAERPKGSFSTLEIQRTEQGDSAMYLCASSLAPQGARGYTFGSGTRLTVV.